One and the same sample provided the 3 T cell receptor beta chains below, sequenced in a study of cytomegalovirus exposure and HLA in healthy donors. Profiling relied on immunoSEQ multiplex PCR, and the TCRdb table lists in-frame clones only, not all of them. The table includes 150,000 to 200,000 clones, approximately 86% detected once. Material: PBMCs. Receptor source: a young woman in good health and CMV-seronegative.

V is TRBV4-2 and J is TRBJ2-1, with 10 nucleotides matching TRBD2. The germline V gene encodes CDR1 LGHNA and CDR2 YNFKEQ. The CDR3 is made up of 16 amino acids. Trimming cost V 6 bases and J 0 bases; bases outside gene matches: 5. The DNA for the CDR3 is TGTGCCAGCAGGGCAATAGCGGGGGGCTCCTACAATGAGCAGTTCTTC. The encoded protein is CASRAIAGGSYNEQFF.

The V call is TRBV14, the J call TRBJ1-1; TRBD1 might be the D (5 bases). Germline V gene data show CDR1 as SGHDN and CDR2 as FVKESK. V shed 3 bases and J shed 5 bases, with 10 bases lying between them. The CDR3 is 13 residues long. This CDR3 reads CASSQQTATEAFF. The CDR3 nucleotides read TGTGCCAGCAGCCAGCAGACAGCGACTGAAGCTTTCTTT.

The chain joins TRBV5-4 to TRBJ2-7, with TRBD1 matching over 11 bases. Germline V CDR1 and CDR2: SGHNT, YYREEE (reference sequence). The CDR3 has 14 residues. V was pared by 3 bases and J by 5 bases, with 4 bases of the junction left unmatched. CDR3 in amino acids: CASSWGQGGDEQYF. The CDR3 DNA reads TGTGCCAGCAGCTGGGGACAGGGGGGCGACGAGCAGTACTTC. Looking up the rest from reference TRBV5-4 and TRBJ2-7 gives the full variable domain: ETGVTQSPTHLIKTRGQQVTLRCSSQSGHNTVSWYQQALGQGPQFIFQYYREEENGRGNFPPRFSGLQFPNYSSELNVNALELDDSALYLCASSWGQGGDEQYFGPGTRLTVT.